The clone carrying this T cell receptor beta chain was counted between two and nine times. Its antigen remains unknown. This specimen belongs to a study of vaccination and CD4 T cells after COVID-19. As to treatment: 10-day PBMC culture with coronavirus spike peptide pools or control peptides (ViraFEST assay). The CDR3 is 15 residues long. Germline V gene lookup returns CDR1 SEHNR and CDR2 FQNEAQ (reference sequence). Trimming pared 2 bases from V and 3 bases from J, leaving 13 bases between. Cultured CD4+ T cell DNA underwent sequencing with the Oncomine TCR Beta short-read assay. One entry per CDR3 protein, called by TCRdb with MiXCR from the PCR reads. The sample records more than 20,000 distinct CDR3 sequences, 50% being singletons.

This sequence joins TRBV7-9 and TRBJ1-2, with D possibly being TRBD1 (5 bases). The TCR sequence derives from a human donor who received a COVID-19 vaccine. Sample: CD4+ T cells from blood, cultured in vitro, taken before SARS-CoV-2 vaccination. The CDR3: CASSLIASGDYGYTF. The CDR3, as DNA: TGTGCCAGCAGCTTAATAGCGTCGGGGGACTATGGCTACACCTTC.